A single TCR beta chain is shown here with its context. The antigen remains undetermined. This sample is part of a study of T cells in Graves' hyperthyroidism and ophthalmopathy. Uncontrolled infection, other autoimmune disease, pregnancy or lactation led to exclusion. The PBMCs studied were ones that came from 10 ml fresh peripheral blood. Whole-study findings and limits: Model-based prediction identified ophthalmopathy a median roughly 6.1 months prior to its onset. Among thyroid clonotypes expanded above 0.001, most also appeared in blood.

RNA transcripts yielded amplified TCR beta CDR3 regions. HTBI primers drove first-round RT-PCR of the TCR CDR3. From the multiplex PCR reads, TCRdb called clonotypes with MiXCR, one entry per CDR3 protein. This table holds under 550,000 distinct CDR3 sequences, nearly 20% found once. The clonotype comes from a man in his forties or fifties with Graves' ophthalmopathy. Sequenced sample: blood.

DNA for the CDR3: TGTGCCAGCAGTGCAATGGGTGTGAGGGGTCCCTACAATGAGCAGTTCTTC. Protein: CASSAMGVRGPYNEQFF. The rearrangement uses TRBV27 and TRBJ2-1; D possibly uses TRBD1 or TRBD2 (5 bases each). The ends were cut back, 5 bases at V and 2 bases at J, with 19 bases in the middle. Germline V CDR1 and CDR2: MNHEY, SMNVEV (reference sequence). CDR3 size: 17 residues.